This TCR beta chain was observed in a study of blood T cell repertoires in COVID-19 (dated by TCRdb to 2020 to 2021). For context, the study as a whole: Samples from collaborators originated in the United States, Italy and Spain and spanned both the acute and convalescent phases of COVID-19. The prospective study material was composed of cDNA or gDNA derived from T cells, B-cell-depleted T cells, or PBMCs. Deeply sampled blood TCRbeta repertoires from subjects exposed to, actively infected with, or recovered from COVID-19 were included in the dataset. The repertoires were released in a freely available public database meant as a resource for research on the immune response to SARS-CoV-2. Samples came from the ongoing ImmuneRACE study (first 160 participants) plus 1,254 subjects from 6 global collaborators. A de-identified subject ID, COVID-19 status, age in years and sex were almost always included in the sample metadata. Where HLA class I and class II types were available, the types were taken from metadata supplied by the sample provider, not from assay-based typing.

The paper as a whole reports these results and caveats: The amount of clinical and demographic metadata varied by source and participant and was provided uncurated.

On this clone: It lacks a known antigen. No much larger clone is present one base from it, and per-base qualities are unavailable.

The immunoSEQ Assay, a bias-controlled multiplex PCR, was used to amplify TCRbeta CDR3 regions from genomic DNA. On the study's bioinformatics: Nucleated cell counts per sample were estimated from amplification of reference gene primers within the assay. To quantify the absolute abundance of each unique TCRbeta CDR3 rearrangement, sequence reads were collapsed and filtered. For each sample, productive Simpson clonality was calculated as the square root of Simpson's diversity index across productive rearrangements. TCRdb took over this immuneACCESS table, retaining in-frame rearrangements with V and J assigned. Such tables are incomplete; in checked studies, under half of the missing clones stem from an unresolved V gene, and the remainder is unexplained. That table supplies the V and J calls and clone size; D and trimming were determined from the DNA. Present in this sample are some 220,000 clones, almost 85% of which were seen just once. Under 2.5% of the sample is taken by the ten largest.

In Seattle, one collaborating source enrolled patients while the infection was active and tracked those patients longitudinally over the course of disease. The collaborating institutions used their own protocols to collect whole blood in K2EDTA tubes. For TCRbeta analysis, collaborators shipped samples as frozen whole blood, isolated PBMCs, or DNA extracted from either of those sample types. This TCR was recovered from a woman aged 70-85 years with COVID-19, enrolled during active disease. The sample was peripheral blood.

The encoded CDR3 is CASSPTGSNGNQPQHF. The nucleotide sequence is given as TGTGCCAGCTCACCGACAGGTAGTAATGGCAATCAGCCCCAGCATTTT. In this chain, TRBV18 is recombined with TRBJ1-5; possibly the D gene is TRBD1, per 6 matching bases. Via the germline V gene, CDR1 is KGHSH and CDR2 LQKENI. The CDR3 spans 16 residues, from the cysteine through the phenylalanine. Only the CDR3 region is kept as DNA, spanning 48 bases read in frame from base 1. V gives up 3 bases and J gives up 2 bases, and the segment between their germline ends measures 14 bases.